Shown below are 27 T cell receptor beta chains from a single sample sequenced in a study of T cells in Graves' hyperthyroidism and ophthalmopathy (dated by TCRdb to the late 2010s). The library was generated by multiplex PCR. The run used an Illumina HiSeq 2000. TCR beta CDR3 regions were amplified from RNA transcripts. The TCR CDR3 was subjected to a first round of RT-PCR using the HTBI primer set and the Qiagen OneStep RT-PCR kit. TCRdb cleaned the public reads at Q25 with fastp, built clones with MiXCR and kept in-frame beta chains. Rows with one shared CDR3 protein collapse into an entry with the most common genes and DNA. The sample includes 300,000 to 500,000 distinct CDR3 sequences, with 15% observed a single time. The top ten hold approximately 32% of the sample. The sample taken for sequencing was blood. All receptors come from a woman under 40 with Graves' hyperthyroidism.

This clonotype has only a few counts. The J gene is TRBJ1-1, the V gene TRBV7-9; the D gene is possibly TRBD1 (5 bases). Germline values: CDR1 SEHNR, CDR2 FQNEAQ (reference sequence). This CDR3 comprises 16 residues. V lost 1 base and J lost 3, with 15 bases in between. CDR3 residues: CASSLDRPRGDTEAFF. The DNA for the CDR3 is TGTGCCAGCAGCTTAGATAGGCCACGAGGGGACACTGAAGCTTTCTTT.

There are many counts of this clonotype. The rearrangement joins TRBV29-1 to TRBJ2-7; D tentatively reads TRBD1 or TRBD2 (6 bases each). The CDR3 runs to 12 residues. The V end lost 6 bases, the J end lost 6 bases, and 15 bases lay between the germline ends. CDR1 and CDR2 from the germline V gene are SQVTM and ANQGSEA. The CDR3 nucleotides are TGCAGCGTAAGGCCGGAGGGGGGCGAGCAGTACTTC. Residues: CSVRPEGGEQYF.

This clonotype was observed many times. The chain has TRBV28 and TRBJ2-7; D possibly corresponds to TRBD1 (6 bases). The CDR3 spans 12 residues. The V end lost 8 bases, the J end lost 3 bases, and 11 bases lay between the germline ends. CDR1 and CDR2 from the germline V gene are MDHEN and SYDVKM. CDR3 DNA: TGTGCCAGCGGGACAACGCTCTACGAGCAGTACTTC. Its translation: CASGTTLYEQYF.

At least ten counts were recorded for this clonotype. This chain joins TRBV5-1 and TRBJ1-4; unclear D gene. V shed 4 bases and J shed 8 bases, with 18 bases lying between them. This CDR3 region has 15 residues. From germline, CDR1 is SGHRS and CDR2 YFSETQ. The CDR3 here is CASSLLAVADEKLFF. The DNA for the CDR3 is TGCGCCAGCAGCCTGCTCGCCGTGGCGGACGAAAAACTGTTTTTT.

V is TRBV5-1 and J is TRBJ2-5; 7 positions agree with TRBD2. Germline V CDR1 and CDR2: SGHRS, YFSETQ. Trimming removed 3 bases from V and 5 bases from J; junction bases left unmatched: 10. The CDR3 totals 15 residues. The CDR3 sequence: CASSSSGLESETQYF. The CDR3 DNA reads as TGCGCCAGCAGCTCATCCGGACTAGAAAGCGAGACCCAGTACTTC.

V and J are TRBV30 and TRBJ1-2; possible D gene TRBD1, 5 bases. V was shortened by 4 bases and J by 4 bases, with 16 bases between the two germline ends. Germline-derived CDR1 and CDR2 are GTSNPN and SVGIG (reference sequence). This CDR3 has 14 residues. The CDR3 is CAWTSGTSSYGYTF. The CDR3 bases are TGTGCCTGGACCTCCGGGACTTCCAGCTATGGCTACACCTTC.

This clonotype turned up a few times. V usage is TRBV7-9 and J usage is TRBJ1-1, with 7 bases that match TRBD1. Germline values: CDR1 SEHNR, CDR2 FQNEAQ (reference sequence). The CDR3 has 13 residues. Trimming took 10 bases from V and 1 from J; bases not matched to a gene: 6. CDR3 sequence reads: CAITGTENTEAFF. CDR3 DNA sequence: TGTGCCATTACCGGGACAGAGAACACTGAAGCTTTCTTT.

The table lists this clonotype with a few counts. The V call is TRBV24-1, the J call TRBJ2-1, with 8 bases lining up with TRBD2. Germline CDR1 reads KGHDR; CDR2 reads SFDVKD. The CDR3 is 19 amino acids. Trimming cost V 3 bases and J 0 bases; bases outside gene matches: 12. The CDR3 DNA reads as TGTGCCACCAGTGATATGTCCCCTAGCGGGTACAGCTCCTACAATGAGCAGTTCTTC. It codes for CATSDMSPSGYSSYNEQFF.

This clonotype showed up just a few times. The rearrangement uses TRBV6-1 and TRBJ2-1, with 14 bases aligning to TRBD2. Unmatched junction bases numbered 3, after V lost 6 bases and J lost 8 bases. This CDR3 is 14 amino acids long. CDR1 and CDR2 from the germline V gene are MNHNS and SASEGT. CDR3 in DNA: TGTGCCAGCAGCCGGACTAGCGGGAGGTATGAGCAGTTCTTC. This translates into CASSRTSGRYEQFF.

Notes on this clonotype: This may arise from a read error, as a much more abundant clone is one base away. This rearrangement joins TRBV11-3 to TRBJ1-1, with 8 bases identical to TRBD1. Trimming took 1 base from V and 3 from J; bases not matched to a gene: 1. The CDR3 spans 14 residues. CDR1 SGHNT and CDR2 YENEEA come from the germline V gene. CDR3 amino acids: CASSLGTGHTEAFF. The CDR3 DNA reads as TGTGCCAGCAGCTTAGGGACAGGGCACACTGAAGCTTTCTTT.

Concerning this clonotype itself: This may come from a read error, since a much larger clone is one base off. The chain links TRBV20-1 to TRBJ2-7; tentatively, D is TRBD1 or TRBD2 (6 bases each). Germline CDR1 DFQATT, CDR2 SNEGSKA (reference sequence). Trimming shortened V by 6 bases and J by 5 bases, and 17 bases separated the two germline ends. This CDR3 is built from 13 residues. Here the CDR3 DNA reads TGCAGTGCCAACCGCGGGAACAGGGACGAGCAGTACTTC. The encoded protein is CSANRGNRDEQYF.

This clonotype was seen ten or more times. The chain uses TRBV6-1 and TRBJ2-6; D ambiguous. V lost 8 bases, J lost 0 bases, and 8 bases lay in between. The germline V gene has CDR1 MNHNS and CDR2 SASEGT. CDR3 length: 14 residues. The CDR3: CASGTVSGANVLTF. CDR3 nucleotide sequence: TGTGCCAGCGGTACAGTCTCTGGGGCCAACGTCCTGACTTTC.

This clonotype was detected ten times or more. The CDR3 sequence: CASSFDRLRPEYQETQYF. The CDR3 DNA follows: TGTGCCAGCAGCTTCGATCGACTCCGACCCGAGTACCAAGAGACCCAGTACTTC. J is TRBJ2-5 and V is TRBV11-2; D not resolved. Germline assignment: CDR1 SGHAT and CDR2 FQNNGV. The V end lost 3 bases, the J end lost 0 bases, and 20 bases lay between the germline ends. There are 18 residues in the CDR3.

This clonotype was counted at least ten times. V is TRBV24-1 and J is TRBJ2-1, with 7 bases lining up with TRBD2. Germline CDR1 KGHDR, CDR2 SFDVKD. V was pared by 5 bases and J by 1 base, with 1 base of the junction left unmatched. CDR3 size: 14 residues. Here the CDR3 reads CATSGSGSYNEQFF. The CDR3 coding sequence is TGTGCCACCAGTGGTAGCGGGTCCTACAATGAGCAGTTCTTC.

The rearrangement uses TRBV2 and TRBJ1-3; D is uncertain. CDR3 length: 14 residues. Germline CDR1 is SNHLY and CDR2 is FYNNEI. Trimming took off 4 bases at V and 0 bases at J, with 7 bases between the two ends. The CDR3 sequence: CASSGQHSGNTIYF. In nucleotides, the CDR3 is TGTGCCAGCAGTGGCCAGCACTCTGGAAACACCATATATTTT.

This clonotype was detected ten times or more. The chain joins TRBV13 to TRBJ1-2; D not resolved. Germline V CDR1 and CDR2: PRHDT, FYEKMQ (reference sequence). Trimming shortened V by 3 bases and J by 4 bases, and 12 bases separated the two germline ends. CDR3 length equals 14 residues. The CDR3 DNA is TGTGCCAGCAGCTTTCGACCCCCGGGCTATGGCTACACCTTC. Protein product: CASSFRPPGYGYTF.

V gene TRBV4-2 combines with J gene TRBJ2-2; TRBD2 aligns across 11 bases. The CDR3 consists of 16 residues. Germline-derived CDR1 and CDR2 are LGHNA and YNFKEQ. J lost 6 bases, V lost 0 bases, and 3 bases had no gene match. The CDR3 bases are TGTGCCAGCAGCCAAGATGCACTAGCGGGAGCCGGGGAGCTGTTTTTT. Translating it yields CASSQDALAGAGELFF.

The J gene is TRBJ1-1, the V gene TRBV27; no clear D gene. The V gene lost 5 bases and the J gene lost 0 bases, with 13 bases spanning the gap. The germline gives CDR1 MNHEY, CDR2 SMNVEV (reference sequence). This CDR3 has 15 amino acids. Here the CDR3 DNA reads TGTGCCAGCAGTCCCTCACCGGGTATGAACACTGAAGCTTTCTTT. It translates to CASSPSPGMNTEAFF.

There are many counts of this clonotype. The V gene is TRBV9, the J gene TRBJ2-3; D may be TRBD2 (6 bases). Germline V gives CDR1 SGDLS, CDR2 YYNGEE. The CDR3 is made up of 16 amino acids. Trimming left V 3 bases short and J 5 bases short, with 19 bases between. CDR3 sequence: CASSESSGDSGDTQYF. The DNA for the CDR3 is TGTGCCAGCAGCGAGAGTTCGGGGGATAGCGGAGATACGCAGTATTTT.

As concerns this clonotype: A much larger clone is a single base away; this may be a read error. The rearrangement links TRBV7-8 to TRBJ2-2; unclear D gene. The CDR3 spans 14 residues. Germline assignment: CDR1 SGHVS and CDR2 FQNEAQ. CDR3 loop: CANSLVGNTGELFF. For the CDR3, the DNA is TGTGCCAACAGCTTAGTAGGGAACACCGGGGAGCTGTTTTTT.

This clonotype has just a few counts. This rearrangement joins TRBV7-9 to TRBJ2-3; weak D call: TRBD1 (5 bases). The CDR3 runs to 17 residues. The V gene's germline CDR1 is SEHNR and CDR2 FQNEAQ (reference sequence). Trimming cost V 1 base and J 2 bases, with 16 bases left between them. In DNA form, the CDR3 reads TGTGCCAGCAGCTTAGTGGGGCGGTCAACTTACACAGATACGCAGTATTTT. Translating it yields CASSLVGRSTYTDTQYF.

There are a few counts of this clonotype. This sequence joins TRBV4-2 and TRBJ2-5; TRBD2 matches at 8 bases. Looked up from germline, CDR1 is LGHNA and CDR2 is YNFKEQ. The junction had 8 bases not matched to a gene; V was cut back by 0 bases and J by 5 bases. The CDR3 extends over 16 amino acids. The CDR3 region is CASSQDPGRAGETQYF. The CDR3 DNA reads as TGTGCCAGCAGCCAAGATCCCGGGAGGGCAGGGGAGACCCAGTACTTC.

This clonotype was found a few times. The rearrangement links TRBV20-1 to TRBJ2-5; D may match TRBD1 or TRBD2 (5 bases each). V was pared by 6 bases and J by 0 bases, with 23 bases between. The length of the CDR3 is 17 residues. The germline CDR1 and CDR2 sequences are DFQATT and SNEGSKA (reference sequence). In DNA form, the CDR3 reads TGCAGTGCCCCTACTCCCGGGACCTCTCCCCACCAAGAGACCCAGTACTTC. It is translated as CSAPTPGTSPHQETQYF.

This clonotype came up many times. The chain recombines TRBV6-5 with TRBJ1-1, with D possibly being TRBD1 (6 bases). This CDR3 comprises 16 residues. Germline V gene data show CDR1 as MNHEY and CDR2 as SVGAGI. Trimming shortened V by 4 bases and J by 5 bases, and 20 bases separated the two germline ends. CDR3 sequence: CASSSGRGIEQTEAFF. CDR3 DNA: TGTGCCAGCAGTTCGGGGAGGGGGATTGAACAGACTGAAGCTTTCTTT.

This clonotype was found many times. The gene calls are TRBV6-1 and TRBJ2-1, with 8 bases fitting TRBD2. V was clipped by 2 bases and J by 6 bases; unmatched bases: 6. Germline V gene data show CDR1 as MNHNS and CDR2 as SASEGT. This CDR3 is built from 15 residues. The chain's CDR3 is CASSEYAGGGNEQFF. CDR3 nucleotide sequence: TGTGCCAGCAGTGAATATGCGGGAGGCGGCAATGAGCAGTTCTTC.

This clonotype occurred a few times. This may be a read error, as it is one base from a much larger clone. The rearrangement uses TRBV18 and TRBJ1-3; D remains ambiguous. This CDR3 contains 15 residues. V was shortened by 6 bases and J by 2 bases, with 14 bases between the two germline ends. Germline CDR1 reads KGHSH; CDR2 reads LQKENI. The DNA of the CDR3 is TGTGCCAGCTCGACCGAGAAACTCACTGGAAACACCATATATTTT. It codes for CASSTEKLTGNTIYF.

This clonotype appeared many times. V usage is TRBV3-1 and J usage is TRBJ2-1; the D is unclear. From germline, CDR1 is LGHDT and CDR2 YNNKEL (reference sequence). The ends were cut back, 0 bases at V and 9 bases at J, with 9 bases in the middle. The CDR3 totals 13 residues. The CDR3 nucleotides read TGTGCCAGCAGCCAAGATCTGATTGGTGAGCAGTTCTTC. It encodes CASSQDLIGEQFF.